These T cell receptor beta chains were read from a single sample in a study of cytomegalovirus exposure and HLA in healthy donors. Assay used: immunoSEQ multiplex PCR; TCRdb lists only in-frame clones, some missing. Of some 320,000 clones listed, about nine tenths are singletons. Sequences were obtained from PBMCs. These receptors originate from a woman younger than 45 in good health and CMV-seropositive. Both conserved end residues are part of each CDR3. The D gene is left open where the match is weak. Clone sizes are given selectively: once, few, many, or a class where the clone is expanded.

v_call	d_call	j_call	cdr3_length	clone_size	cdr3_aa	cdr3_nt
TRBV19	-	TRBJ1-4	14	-	CASSEGLTNEKLFF	TGTGCCAGTAGTGAAGGGTTGACTAATGAAAAACTGTTTTTT
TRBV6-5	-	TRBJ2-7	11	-	CASSENYEQYF	TGTGCCAGCAGTGAGAACTACGAGCAGTACTTC
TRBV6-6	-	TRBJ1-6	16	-	CASTSADISYNSPLHF	TGTGCCAGCACCTCGGCGGATATCTCCTATAATTCACCCCTCCACTTT
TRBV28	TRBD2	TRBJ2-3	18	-	CASSSSRLGEGSTDTQYF	TGTGCCAGCAGTTCCTCACGGCTCGGGGAGGGCAGCACAGATACGCAGTATTTT
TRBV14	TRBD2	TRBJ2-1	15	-	CASSQVRLASNEQFF	TGTGCCAGCAGCCAAGTGAGACTAGCGTCCAATGAGCAGTTCTTC
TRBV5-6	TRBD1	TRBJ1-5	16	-	CASSLNRGATLQPQHF	TGTGCCAGCAGCTTAAACAGGGGTGCAACTTTGCAGCCCCAGCATTTT
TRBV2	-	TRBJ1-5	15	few	CASSADAGNNQPQHF	TGTGCCAGCAGTGCGGATGCAGGGAACAATCAGCCCCAGCATTTT
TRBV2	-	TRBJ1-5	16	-	CASSEAGGQGNQPQHF	TGTGCCAGCAGTGAAGCGGGCGGCCAAGGCAATCAGCCCCAGCATTTT
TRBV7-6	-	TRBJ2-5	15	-	CASSVTTSLQETQYF	TGTGCCAGCAGCGTAACCACTAGCTTACAAGAGACCCAGTACTTC
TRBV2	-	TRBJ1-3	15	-	CASTQGRTSGNTIYF	TGTGCCAGCACTCAGGGACGTACCTCTGGAAACACCATATATTTT
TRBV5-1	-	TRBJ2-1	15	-	CASSLTSVSYNEQFF	TGCGCCAGCAGCTTGACCAGCGTCTCCTACAATGAGCAGTTCTTC
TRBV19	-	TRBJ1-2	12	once	CASSMENYGYTF	TGTGCCAGTAGTATGGAAAACTATGGCTACACCTTC
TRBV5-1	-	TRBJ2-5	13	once	CASSSQAVETQYF	TGCGCCAGCAGCTCTCAGGCTGTAGAGACCCAGTACTTC
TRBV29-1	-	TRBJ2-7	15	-	CSVAGSQGSSYEQYF	TGCAGCGTTGCCGGATCTCAGGGGTCCTCCTACGAGCAGTACTTC
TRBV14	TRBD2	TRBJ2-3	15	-	CASSLLAGEADTQYF	TGTGCCAGCAGCCTTCTAGCGGGAGAAGCAGATACGCAGTATTTT